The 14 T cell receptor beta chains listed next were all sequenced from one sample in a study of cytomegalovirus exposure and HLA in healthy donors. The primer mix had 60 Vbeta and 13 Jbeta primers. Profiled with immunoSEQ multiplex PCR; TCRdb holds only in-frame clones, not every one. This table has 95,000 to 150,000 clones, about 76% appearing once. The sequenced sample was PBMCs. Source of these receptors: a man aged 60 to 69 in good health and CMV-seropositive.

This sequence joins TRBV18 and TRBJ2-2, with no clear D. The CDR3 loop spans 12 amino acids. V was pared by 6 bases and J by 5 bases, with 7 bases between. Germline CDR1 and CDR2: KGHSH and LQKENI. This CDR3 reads CASSSGTGELFF. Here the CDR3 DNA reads TGTGCCAGCTCCTCCGGGACCGGGGAGCTGTTTTTT.

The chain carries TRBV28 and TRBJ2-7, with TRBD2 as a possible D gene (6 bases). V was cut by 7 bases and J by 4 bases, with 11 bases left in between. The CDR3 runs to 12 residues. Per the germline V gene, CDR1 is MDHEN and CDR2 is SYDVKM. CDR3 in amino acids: CASIGGVYEQYF. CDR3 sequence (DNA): TGTGCCAGCATTGGAGGGGTTTACGAGCAGTACTTC.

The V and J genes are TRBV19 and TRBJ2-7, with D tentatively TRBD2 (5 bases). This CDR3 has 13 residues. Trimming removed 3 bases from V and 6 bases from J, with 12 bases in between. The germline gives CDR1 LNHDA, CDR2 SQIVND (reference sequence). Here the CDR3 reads CASSIGPRGEQYF. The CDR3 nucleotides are TGTGCCAGTAGTATCGGCCCCCGGGGCGAGCAGTACTTC. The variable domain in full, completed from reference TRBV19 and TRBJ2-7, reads DGGITQSPKYLFRKEGQNVTLSCEQNLNHDAMYWYRQDPGQGLRLIYYSQIVNDFQKGDIAEGYSVSREKKESFPLTVTSAQKNPTAFYLCASSIGPRGEQYFGPGTRLTVT.

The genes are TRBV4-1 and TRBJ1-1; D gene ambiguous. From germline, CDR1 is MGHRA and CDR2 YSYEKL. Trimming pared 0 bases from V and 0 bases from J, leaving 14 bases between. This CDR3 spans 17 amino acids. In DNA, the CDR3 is TGCGCCAGCAGCCAAGAGAAATTACTACCGATGAACACTGAAGCTTTCTTT. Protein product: CASSQEKLLPMNTEAFF.

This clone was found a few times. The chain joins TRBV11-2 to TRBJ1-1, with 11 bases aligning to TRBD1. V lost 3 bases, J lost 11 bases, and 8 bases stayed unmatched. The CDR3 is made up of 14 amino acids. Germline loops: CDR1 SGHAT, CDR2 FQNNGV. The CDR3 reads CASSFQGQGVGAFF. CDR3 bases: TGTGCCAGCAGCTTTCAGGGACAGGGGGTTGGTGCTTTCTTT.

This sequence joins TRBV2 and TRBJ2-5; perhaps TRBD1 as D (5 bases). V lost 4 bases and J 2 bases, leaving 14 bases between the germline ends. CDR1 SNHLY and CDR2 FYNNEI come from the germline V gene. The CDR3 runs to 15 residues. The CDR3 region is CASSGSITGQETQYF. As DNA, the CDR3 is TGTGCCAGCAGTGGATCGATTACAGGTCAAGAGACCCAGTACTTC.

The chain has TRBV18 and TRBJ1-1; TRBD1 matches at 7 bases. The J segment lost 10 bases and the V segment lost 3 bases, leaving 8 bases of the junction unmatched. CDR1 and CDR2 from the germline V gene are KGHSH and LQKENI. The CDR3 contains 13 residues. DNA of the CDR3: TGTGCCAGCTCACCCCCCGACAGGGCACGAGCTTTCTTT. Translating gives CASSPPDRARAFF.

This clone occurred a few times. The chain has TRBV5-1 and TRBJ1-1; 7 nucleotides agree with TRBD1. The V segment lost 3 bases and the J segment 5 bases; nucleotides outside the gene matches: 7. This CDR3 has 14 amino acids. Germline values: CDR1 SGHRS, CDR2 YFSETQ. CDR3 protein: CASSWRDRATEAFF. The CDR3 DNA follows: TGCGCCAGCAGCTGGCGGGACAGAGCAACTGAAGCTTTCTTT. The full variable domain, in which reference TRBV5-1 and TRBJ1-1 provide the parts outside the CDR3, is KAGVTQTPRYLIKTRGQQVTLSCSPISGHRSVSWYQQTPGQGLQFLFEYFSETQRNKGNFPGRFSGRQFSNSRSEMNVSTLELGDSALYLCASSWRDRATEAFFGQGTRLTVV.

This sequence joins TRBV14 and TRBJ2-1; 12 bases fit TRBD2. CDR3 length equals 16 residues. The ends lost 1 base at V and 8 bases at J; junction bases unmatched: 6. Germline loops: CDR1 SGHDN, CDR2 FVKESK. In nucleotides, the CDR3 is TGTGCCAGCAGCCAAGGACTAGCGGGAGTTGTGTATGAGCAGTTCTTC. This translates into CASSQGLAGVVYEQFF.

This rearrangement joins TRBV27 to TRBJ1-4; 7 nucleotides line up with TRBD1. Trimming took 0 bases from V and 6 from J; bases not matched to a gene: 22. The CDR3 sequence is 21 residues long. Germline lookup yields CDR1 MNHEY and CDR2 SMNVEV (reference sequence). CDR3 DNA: TGTGCCAGCAGTTTATCGGCAGGGGGGAGACGGCCGGGCATGATTGATGAAAAACTGTTTTTT. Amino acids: CASSLSAGGRRPGMIDEKLFF.

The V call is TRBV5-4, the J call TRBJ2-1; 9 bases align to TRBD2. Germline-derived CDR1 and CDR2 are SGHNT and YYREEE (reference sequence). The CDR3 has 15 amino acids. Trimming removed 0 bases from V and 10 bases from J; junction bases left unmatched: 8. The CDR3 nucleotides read TGTGCCAGCAGCTTGGGGGTAGCGGGGGATCGAGAGCAGTTCTTC. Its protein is CASSLGVAGDREQFF.

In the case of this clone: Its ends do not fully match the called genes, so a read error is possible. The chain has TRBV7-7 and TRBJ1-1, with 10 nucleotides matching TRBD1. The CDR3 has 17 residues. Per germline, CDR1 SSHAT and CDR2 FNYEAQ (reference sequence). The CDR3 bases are TGTGCTAGCAGCCGATCTACCGGGACAGGGGTGAACACTGAAGCTTTCTTT. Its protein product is CASSRSTGTGVNTEAFF.

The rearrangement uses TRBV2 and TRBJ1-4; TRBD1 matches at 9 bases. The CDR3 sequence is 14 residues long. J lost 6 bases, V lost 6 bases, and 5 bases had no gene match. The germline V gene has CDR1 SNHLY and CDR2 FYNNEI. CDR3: CASRNRGRDEKLFF. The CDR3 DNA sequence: TGTGCCAGCAGGAACAGGGGGCGGGATGAAAAACTGTTTTTT.

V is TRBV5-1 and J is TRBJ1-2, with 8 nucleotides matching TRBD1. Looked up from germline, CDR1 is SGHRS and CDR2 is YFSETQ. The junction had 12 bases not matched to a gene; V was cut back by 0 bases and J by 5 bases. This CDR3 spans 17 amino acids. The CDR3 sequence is CASSLEGSAGGGYGYTF. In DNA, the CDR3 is TGCGCCAGCAGCTTGGAGGGGTCGGCAGGGGGCGGGTATGGCTACACCTTC.